This TCR beta chain comes out of a study of shared clonotypes between healthy human individuals. Study overall: Donor ages ranged 18 to 49 years: a couple of women, a few men.

Deletions cut 8 bases from V and 6 bases from J, with 18 bases between. Germline V gene sequence: CDR1 SQVTM, CDR2 ANQGSEA. The CDR3 runs to 13 residues. The quantity of DNA used in unsorted PBMC replicate PCRs was 250 to 350 ng, corresponding to tens of thousands of T cell genomes. Libraries were prepared by immunoSEQ multiplex PCR; TCRdb keeps only in-frame clonotypes and omits some of them. The sample has about 480,000 clones, 60% to 85% seen once. This clone came up once. This TCR derives from a woman between 35 and 50 years old in good health. Some clones in this sample may be carry-over from other donors' samples. The J gene is TRBJ2-3, the V gene TRBV29-1; tentative D call: TRBD2 (7 bases). The specimen was PBMCs. CDR3 sequence: CSSRWGGGDTQYF. As DNA, the CDR3 is TGCAGCTCTCGTTGGGGAGGGGGGGATACGCAGTATTTT.